The rows below give T cell receptor beta chains drawn from one sample of a study of control samples from healthy donors and cancer patients. TCRdb's copy holds only in-frame clones and misses some; the assay was immunoSEQ multiplex PCR. The profile shows around 13,000 clones, roughly 95% of them singletons. Sequenced sample: PBMCs. Receptors were obtained from a man between 65 and 79 years old with head and neck cancer. Both conserved end residues are trimmed from each CDR3. Clone size, where shown, is once, few, many, or a class for clones that have expanded.

V gene	clone size	J gene	CDR3 protein
TRBV4-1	.	TRBJ1-2	ASSQVGGPYGYT
TRBV6-5	.	TRBJ1-1	ASRITNRPEAF
TRBV19	.	TRBJ2-4	ASSALAGGGKNIQY
TRBV11-3	.	TRBJ2-3	ASSLRFTDTQY
TRBV5-5	.	TRBJ2-5	ASSRGDSQETQY
TRBV18	once	TRBJ2-7	ASSPGTGVGEQY
TRBV5-4	.	TRBJ1-1	ASSSPGTRTEAF
TRBV27	.	TRBJ2-2	ASSLWGRLDVGAGELF
TRBV7-3	.	TRBJ2-2	ASSLSSGANTGELF
TRBV12-5	.	TRBJ1-2	ASGLEIGATNYGYT
TRBV6-6	.	TRBJ1-2	ASRATGGINYGYT
TRBV9	.	TRBJ1-6	ASSGGRGDSPLH
TRBV9	.	TRBJ2-1	ASSALAGGVNEQF
TRBV29-1	.	TRBJ1-4	SVPQQGSFEKLF
TRBV28	few	TRBJ1-1	ASSPDRGRMNTEAF
TRBV5-5	.	TRBJ1-6	ASSPWAYNSPLH
TRBV5-7	.	TRBJ2-2	ASSFQQGSNTGELF
TRBV2	.	TRBJ1-6	ASGTVNSPLH
TRBV2	once	TRBJ2-2	ASSTRQGNTGELF
TRBV5-1	.	TRBJ1-6	ASSSGQGNNSPLH
TRBV6-5	.	TRBJ1-2	ASSSGGDRAQGYT
TRBV5-1	.	TRBJ2-7	ASSSGVLYEQY
TRBV5-4	.	TRBJ1-5	ASSLNRDARAQH
TRBV19	.	TRBJ1-5	ASTLGRGIAQPQH
TRBV28	.	TRBJ1-4	ASTPGADEKLF
TRBV28	.	TRBJ2-5	ASSFLGTLQETQY
TRBV5-1	once	TRBJ1-3	ASSLGQLLGNTIY
TRBV5-1	.	TRBJ1-2	ASSLGAWDGYT
TRBV2	.	TRBJ1-4	ASQAFGEKLF
TRBV10-3	.	TRBJ2-2	ASLDRVANTGELF
TRBV19	.	TRBJ1-1	ASSGRMNTEAF
TRBV3-1/TRBV3-2	.	TRBJ2-1	ASSANFINEQF
TRBV7-3	.	TRBJ2-2	ASSLDQPGRSTGELF
TRBV4-1	.	TRBJ2-1	ASSQSGGAGDEQF
TRBV19	.	TRBJ2-2	ATGVGGDIGELF
TRBV3-1/TRBV3-2	.	TRBJ2-1	ASSQMSGGAYEQF
TRBV3-1/TRBV3-2	.	TRBJ1-5	ASTPGRQGNQPQH
TRBV10-3	.	TRBJ1-1	AITEQPNTEAF
TRBV11-2	.	TRBJ1-6	ASSLRSTGSHSPLH
TRBV9	.	TRBJ2-1	ASSVLSGSTNEQF
TRBV7-9	.	TRBJ1-1	ASSLQGIEFTEAF
TRBV6-5	.	TRBJ2-2	ASSYFTGAAAGELF
TRBV18	.	TRBJ2-1	ASSLLRNEQF
TRBV5-1	.	TRBJ2-1	ASSSGQGLGEQF
TRBV18	.	TRBJ1-6	ASAWDSTNSPLH
TRBV6-5	.	TRBJ1-2	ASILDRGYGYT
TRBV5-1	.	TRBJ2-3	ASSETQDTQY
TRBV6-5	once	TRBJ1-2	ASSRVGPGEGYT
TRBV7-9	once	TRBJ1-1	ASSLGSPGTEAF
TRBV11-3	.	TRBJ2-2	ASSLGGTNTGELF
TRBV5-1	.	TRBJ2-7	ASSFAGDVRYEQY
TRBV5-6	.	TRBJ1-5	ASSLGGTQPQH
TRBV3-1/TRBV3-2	.	TRBJ1-4	ASSQDRIVSSNEKLF